A single sample is the source of the 7 T cell receptor beta chains below, sequenced in a study of molecular identifiers for immune sequencing clone quantification. MiXCR, applied by TCRdb to the PCR reads, yields one record per CDR3 protein. The table has approximately 680,000 distinct CDR3 sequences, about 25% seen once. Sample: naive CD8+ T cells from blood, with Jurkat cell RNA spiked in. Subset meaning: FACS-sorted CD8+CD4-CCR7+CD45RA+ naive T cells. The receptors were gathered from a human donor in good health. Some libraries in this study had Jurkat cell RNA spiked in.

For this clonotype: One end of the junction varies from germline; a read error may be responsible. CDR3 protein: CAWNSVSCNEQFF. The CDR3 nucleotides read TGTGCCTGGAATAGCGTTTCCTGCAATGAGCAATTCTTC. This rearrangement joins TRBV30 to TRBJ2-1; D is possibly TRBD2 (5 bases). Germline CDR1 reads GTSNPN; CDR2 reads SVGIG (reference sequence). This CDR3 spans 13 amino acids. The full variable domain, in which reference TRBV30 and TRBJ2-1 provide the parts outside the CDR3, is SQTIHQWPATLVQPVGSPLSLECTVEGTSNPNLYWYRQAAGRGLQLLFYSVGIGQISSEVPQNLSASRPQDRQFILSSKKLLLSDSGFYLCAWNSVSCNEQFFGPGTRLTVL.

This clonotype has ten or more counts. The chain combines TRBV4-3 with TRBJ2-7; no firm D call. From germline, CDR1 is LGHNA and CDR2 YSLEER. CDR3 size: 16 residues. The ends were cut back, 0 bases at V and 1 base at J, with 13 bases in the middle. CDR3: CASSQDSNPRSYEQYF. CDR3 nucleotide sequence: TGCGCCAGCAGCCAAGATAGCAACCCCCGGTCCTACGAGCAGTACTTC.

This clonotype was seen only a few times. This chain joins TRBV6-6 and TRBJ2-1; D remains unclear. Germline V CDR1 and CDR2: MNHNY, SVGAGI (reference sequence). CDR3 length: 13 amino acids. Trimming removed 4 bases from V and 3 bases from J, with 7 bases in between. The CDR3 sequence: CASSSGRYNEQFF. The CDR3 DNA reads TGTGCCAGCAGTTCTGGACGCTACAATGAGCAGTTCTTC.

The chain is built from TRBV5-1 and TRBJ2-3, with 8 bases fitting TRBD2. The CDR3 extends over 17 amino acids. With V trimmed by 0 bases and J by 3 bases, 9 bases remained unmatched. From germline, CDR1 is SGHRS and CDR2 YFSETQ. CDR3 in DNA: TGCGCCAGCAGCTTGGTCCCGGGGCGGGGGGCGACAGATACGCAGTATTTT. This encodes CASSLVPGRGATDTQYF.

This clonotype was counted a few times. This chain's CDR3 is CATRDGRNTEAFF. In DNA, the CDR3 is TGTGCCACCAGGGACGGACGGAACACTGAAGCTTTCTTT. The chain combines TRBV24-1 with TRBJ1-1, with D hard to call. This CDR3 is 13 amino acids long. Germline values: CDR1 KGHDR, CDR2 SFDVKD. V lost 7 bases to trimming and J lost 1 base, with 9 bases between them.

This clonotype was observed many times. This chain joins TRBV7-9 and TRBJ1-4, with TRBD1 matching 10 bases. The trim removed 6 bases at V and 10 bases at J, leaving 5 bases unmatched. Germline V gene sequence: CDR1 SEHNR, CDR2 FQNEAQ (reference sequence). This CDR3 region has 13 residues. CDR3 coding DNA: TGTGCCAGCAGTTCCGGACAGGGGGGAAAACTGTTTTTT. This translates into CASSSGQGGKLFF.

A remark on this clonotype: The junction shows a germline mismatch at one end, possibly a read error. The rearrangement uses TRBV4-3 and TRBJ2-1; TRBD1 might be the D (6 bases). Per the germline V gene, CDR1 is LGHNA and CDR2 is YSLEER. The CDR3 runs 16 residues. The CDR3 reads CASSQDSARGYNEQFF. DNA for the CDR3: TGCGCCAGCAGCCAAGATTCTGCCAGGGGCTACAACGAGCAGTTCTTC.